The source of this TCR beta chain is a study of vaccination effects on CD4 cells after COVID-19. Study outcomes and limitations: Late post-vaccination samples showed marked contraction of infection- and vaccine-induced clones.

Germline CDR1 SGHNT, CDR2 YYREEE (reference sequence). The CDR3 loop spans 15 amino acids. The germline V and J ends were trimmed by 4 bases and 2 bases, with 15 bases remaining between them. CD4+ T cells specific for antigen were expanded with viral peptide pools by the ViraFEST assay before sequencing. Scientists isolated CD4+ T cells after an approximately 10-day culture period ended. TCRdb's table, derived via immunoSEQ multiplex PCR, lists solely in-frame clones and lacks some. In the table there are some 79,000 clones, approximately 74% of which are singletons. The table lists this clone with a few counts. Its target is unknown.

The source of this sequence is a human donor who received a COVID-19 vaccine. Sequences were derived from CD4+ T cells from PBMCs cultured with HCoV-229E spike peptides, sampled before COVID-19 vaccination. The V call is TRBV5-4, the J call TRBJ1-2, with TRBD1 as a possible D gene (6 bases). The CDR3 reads CASSPQGSLNYGYTF. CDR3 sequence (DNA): TGTGCCAGCAGCCCACAGGGATCCCTAAACTATGGCTACACCTTC.